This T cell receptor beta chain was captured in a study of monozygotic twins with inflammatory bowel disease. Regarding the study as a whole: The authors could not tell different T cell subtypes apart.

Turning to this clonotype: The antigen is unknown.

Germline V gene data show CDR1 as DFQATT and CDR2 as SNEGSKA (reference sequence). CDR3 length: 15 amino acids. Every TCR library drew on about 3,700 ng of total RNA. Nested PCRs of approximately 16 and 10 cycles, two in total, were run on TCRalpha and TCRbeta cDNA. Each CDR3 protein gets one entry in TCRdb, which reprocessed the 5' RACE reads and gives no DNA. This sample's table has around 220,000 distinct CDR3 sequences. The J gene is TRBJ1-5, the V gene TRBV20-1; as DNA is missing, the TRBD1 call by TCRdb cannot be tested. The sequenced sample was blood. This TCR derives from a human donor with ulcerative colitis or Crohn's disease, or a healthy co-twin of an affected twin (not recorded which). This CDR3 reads CSARDARGSNQPQHF.